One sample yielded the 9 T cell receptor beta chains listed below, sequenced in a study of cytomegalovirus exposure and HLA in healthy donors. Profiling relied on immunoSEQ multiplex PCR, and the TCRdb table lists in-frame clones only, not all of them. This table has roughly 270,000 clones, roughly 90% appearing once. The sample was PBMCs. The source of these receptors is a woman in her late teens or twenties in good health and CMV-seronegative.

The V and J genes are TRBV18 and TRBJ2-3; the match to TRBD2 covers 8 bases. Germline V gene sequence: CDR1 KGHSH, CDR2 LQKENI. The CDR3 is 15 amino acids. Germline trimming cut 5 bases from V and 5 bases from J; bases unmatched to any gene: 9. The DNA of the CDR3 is TGTGCCAGCTCAGCGGCGGGAGGCCCAGGAGATACGCAGTATTTT. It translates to CASSAAGGPGDTQYF.

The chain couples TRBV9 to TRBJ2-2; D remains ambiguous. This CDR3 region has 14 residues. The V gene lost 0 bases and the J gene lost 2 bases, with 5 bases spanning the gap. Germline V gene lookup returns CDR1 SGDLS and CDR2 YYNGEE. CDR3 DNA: TGTGCCAGCAGCGTAGGTCAAAACACCGGGGAGCTGTTTTTT. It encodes CASSVGQNTGELFF.

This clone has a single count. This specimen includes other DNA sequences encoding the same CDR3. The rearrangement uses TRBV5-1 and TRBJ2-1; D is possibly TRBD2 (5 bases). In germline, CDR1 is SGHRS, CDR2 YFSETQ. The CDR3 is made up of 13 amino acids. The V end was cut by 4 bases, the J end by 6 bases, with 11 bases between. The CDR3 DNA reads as TGCGCCAGCAGCCCCGGACTGGCCAATGAGCAGTTCTTC. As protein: CASSPGLANEQFF.

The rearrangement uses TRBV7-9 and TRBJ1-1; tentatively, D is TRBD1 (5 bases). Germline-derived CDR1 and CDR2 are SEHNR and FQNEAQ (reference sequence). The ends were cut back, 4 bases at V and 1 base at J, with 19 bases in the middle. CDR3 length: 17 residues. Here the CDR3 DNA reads TGTGCCAGCAGCTACCCCACCCCAGGGCAGAGGAACACTGAAGCTTTCTTT. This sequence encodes CASSYPTPGQRNTEAFF.

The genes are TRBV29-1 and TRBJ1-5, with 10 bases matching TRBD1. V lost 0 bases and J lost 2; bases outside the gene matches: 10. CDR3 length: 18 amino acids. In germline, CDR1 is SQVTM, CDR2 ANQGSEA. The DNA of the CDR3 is TGCAGCGTTGAAGAAGTGGGACAGGGGAAAGGAGGCAATCAGCCCCAGCATTTT. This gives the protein CSVEEVGQGKGGNQPQHF.

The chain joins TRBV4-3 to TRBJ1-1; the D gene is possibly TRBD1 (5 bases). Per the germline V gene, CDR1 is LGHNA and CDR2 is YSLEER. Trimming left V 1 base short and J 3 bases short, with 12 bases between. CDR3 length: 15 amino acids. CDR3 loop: CASSQGRGGDTEAFF. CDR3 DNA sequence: TGCGCCAGCAGCCAAGGACGGGGGGGAGACACTGAAGCTTTCTTT.

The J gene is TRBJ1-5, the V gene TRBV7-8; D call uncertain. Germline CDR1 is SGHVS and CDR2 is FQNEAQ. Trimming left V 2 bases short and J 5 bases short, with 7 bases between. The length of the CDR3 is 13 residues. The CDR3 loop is CASSLQLDQPQHF. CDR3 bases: TGTGCCAGCAGCTTACAATTAGATCAGCCCCAGCATTTT.

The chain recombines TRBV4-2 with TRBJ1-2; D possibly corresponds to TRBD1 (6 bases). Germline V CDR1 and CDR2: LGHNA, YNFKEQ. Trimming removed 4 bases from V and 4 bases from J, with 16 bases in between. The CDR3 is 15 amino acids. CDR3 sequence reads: CASSPGATGAYGYTF. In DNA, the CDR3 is TGTGCCAGCAGCCCTGGAGCGACAGGCGCCTATGGCTACACCTTC.

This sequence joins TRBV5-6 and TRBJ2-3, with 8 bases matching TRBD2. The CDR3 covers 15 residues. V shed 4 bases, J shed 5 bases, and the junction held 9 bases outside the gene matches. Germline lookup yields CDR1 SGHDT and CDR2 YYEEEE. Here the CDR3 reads CASSPPGLGGDTQYF. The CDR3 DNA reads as TGTGCCAGCAGCCCTCCGGGACTAGGAGGAGATACGCAGTATTTT.